The 24 T cell receptor beta chains presented below share a single source sample, sequenced in a study of blood T cells in healthy people across ages. A second PCR, run for roughly 7 to 11 cycles, used a sample-barcoded 5' primer plus a J-beta primer mix. Each CDR3 protein gets one entry after TCRdb re-called the 5' RACE reads with MiXCR. Of 600,000 to 900,000 distinct CDR3 sequences in the sample, around 24% were seen once. The data were also submitted as part of a second study, on T cells of mothers and their children.

Sequenced material: blood. All receptors come from a boy between 10 and 17 years old in good health.

For this clonotype: A much larger clone is a single base away; this may be a read error. V gene TRBV7-3 combines with J gene TRBJ2-6; D remains ambiguous. Trimming removed 4 bases at V and 5 bases at J, with 9 bases between. The CDR3 consists of 14 residues. Germline CDR1 is SGHTA and CDR2 is FQGTGA. The chain's CDR3 is CASSSLAWANVLTF. CDR3 coding DNA: TGTGCCAGCAGCTCTTTGGCCTGGGCCAACGTCCTGACTTTC.

This chain links TRBV12-3 or TRBV12-4 with TRBJ2-3; 11 bases are a match to TRBD2. V shed 5 bases and J 6 bases; nucleotides not matched to a gene: 13. The CDR3 has 17 amino acids. The CDR3 here is CASSQQSLAGGSDTQYF. CDR3 coding DNA: TGTGCCAGCAGTCAGCAGTCTCTAGCGGGGGGTTCGGATACGCAGTATTTT.

This chain uses TRBV6-6 with TRBJ2-5; perhaps TRBD1 as D (5 bases). Trimming cost V 5 bases and J 1 base, with 11 bases left between them. CDR3 length: 14 amino acids. In germline, CDR1 is MNHNY, CDR2 SVGAGI (reference sequence). Here the CDR3 reads CASSLTETQETQYF. Here the CDR3 DNA reads TGTGCCAGCAGTCTGACAGAAACCCAAGAGACCCAGTACTTC.

CDR3 sequence: CASSLGQVPQETQYF. Written as DNA, the CDR3 is TGTGCCAGCAGCTTAGGACAGGTGCCCCAAGAGACCCAGTACTTC. The chain couples TRBV7-3 to TRBJ2-5, with 7 bases aligning to TRBD1. Trimming at V came to 2 bases and at J to 1 base, leaving 4 bases not matched to a gene. CDR3 length: 15 amino acids. Germline-derived CDR1 and CDR2 are SGHTA and FQGTGA. Variable domain in full (rest from reference TRBV7-3 and TRBJ2-5): GAGVSQTPSNKVTEKGKYVELRCDPISGHTALYWYRQSLGQGPEFLIYFQGTGAADDSGLPNDRFFAVRPEGSVSTLKIQRTERGDSAVYLCASSLGQVPQETQYFGPGTRLLVL.

A few counts support this clonotype. This rearrangement joins TRBV5-1 to TRBJ2-1, with TRBD1 matching 8 bases. Trimming at V came to 4 bases and at J to 4 bases, leaving 4 bases not matched to a gene. The CDR3 loop spans 14 amino acids. Germline lookup yields CDR1 SGHRS and CDR2 YFSETQ. The CDR3 region has the DNA TGCGCCAGCAGCACCCGGACAGGGTACAATGAGCAGTTCTTC. Encoded protein: CASSTRTGYNEQFF.

CDR3 sequence: CASSHGTEQYF. CDR3 in DNA: TGTGCCAGCAGCCACGGGACAGAGCAGTACTTC. The V call is TRBV14, the J call TRBJ2-1; perhaps TRBD1 as D (6 bases). The last part of the DNA fits TRBJ2-7 better; the J call may be wrong. The CDR3 length is 11 residues. From germline, CDR1 is SGHDN and CDR2 FVKESK.

This clonotype was picked up a small number of times. The genes are TRBV7-8 and TRBJ1-1; D remains unclear. The CDR3 totals 17 residues. V lost 3 bases to trimming and J lost 0 bases, with 17 bases between them. CDR1 is SGHVS, CDR2 FQNEAQ, per germline. CDR3 DNA: TGTGCCAGCAGCTTGGCCCAGGAAGGGCTCATGAACACTGAAGCTTTCTTT. Translation: CASSLAQEGLMNTEAFF.

The rearrangement links TRBV7-9 to TRBJ1-1, with D possibly matching TRBD1 (6 bases). This CDR3 contains 17 residues. CDR1 and CDR2 from the germline V gene are SEHNR and FQNEAQ (reference sequence). Deletions cut 6 bases from V and 4 bases from J, with 24 bases between. CDR3 protein: CASSRLQGLGASTEAFF. The DNA of the CDR3 is TGTGCCAGCAGTCGCCTACAGGGTCTGGGGGCGAGCACTGAAGCTTTCTTT.

The rearrangement uses TRBV29-1 and TRBJ1-1; D ambiguous. The CDR3 totals 13 residues. Germline V CDR1 and CDR2: SQVTM, ANQGSEA. Between the trimmed V and J ends, which lost 0 bases and 3 bases, there was a span of 8 bases. CDR3 amino acids: CSVEEGAHTEAFF. In DNA form, the CDR3 reads TGCAGCGTTGAAGAGGGAGCGCACACTGAAGCTTTCTTT.

The sample holds a few counts of this clonotype. The chain combines TRBV12-3 or TRBV12-4 with TRBJ2-5, with TRBD1 as a possible D gene (6 bases). The V gene lost 6 bases and the J gene lost 5 bases, with 19 bases spanning the gap. This CDR3 is built from 15 residues. The CDR3 sequence is CASSPGTHKAETQYF. For the CDR3, the DNA is TGTGCCAGCAGCCCCGGGACACATAAAGCGGAGACCCAGTACTTC.

The rearrangement joins TRBV2 to TRBJ2-7; 7 positions match TRBD1. This CDR3 has 14 amino acids. J lost 4 bases, V lost 8 bases, and 11 bases had no gene match. Germline lookup yields CDR1 SNHLY and CDR2 FYNNEI. The CDR3 DNA reads as TGTGCCAGCGAGGAGGAGACAGGGTTTTACGAGCAGTACTTC. Translation gives CASEEETGFYEQYF.

A single count supports this clonotype. The chain recombines TRBV6-2 or TRBV6-3 with TRBJ1-1; D is ambiguous. The length of the CDR3 is 12 residues. The V gene's germline CDR1 is MNHEY and CDR2 SVGEGT. Trimming stripped 1 base from V and 7 bases from J, with 7 bases between. Here the CDR3 DNA reads TGTGCCAGCAGTTACTTCGGGAGTGAAGCTTTCTTT. It codes for CASSYFGSEAFF.

In regard to this clonotype: Compared with germline, one end of the junction differs, possibly owing to a read error. The chain is built from TRBV20-1 and TRBJ2-5; TRBD1 is a possible D gene (6 bases). This CDR3 is built from 11 residues. Germline V gene sequence: CDR1 DFQATT, CDR2 SNEGSKA (reference sequence). The DNA for the CDR3 is TGCAGTGCTAGTCCCAGGGGTGAGCGGTTCTTC. Its translation: CSASPRGERFF.

This clonotype was recorded a few times. The chain combines TRBV12-3 or TRBV12-4 with TRBJ2-6, with TRBD1 matching over 11 bases. Germline trimming cut 7 bases from V and 0 bases from J; bases unmatched to any gene: 5. The CDR3 sequence is 17 residues long. CDR3 region: CASTHGTGGSGANVLTF. The CDR3 coding sequence is TGTGCCAGCACCCACGGGACAGGGGGCTCTGGGGCCAACGTCCTGACTTTC.

V and J are TRBV24-1 and TRBJ1-3; D is possibly TRBD1 (6 bases). From germline, CDR1 is KGHDR and CDR2 SFDVKD. This CDR3 is built from 16 residues. Trimming shortened V by 3 bases and J by 0 bases, and 11 bases separated the two germline ends. The CDR3 nucleotides are TGTGCCACCAGTGATGCAACAGGGAGCTCTGGAAACACCATATATTTT. Translating it yields CATSDATGSSGNTIYF.

The V and J genes are TRBV4-1 and TRBJ1-2; D is ambiguous. CDR1 is MGHRA and CDR2 is YSYEKL in the germline V gene. The CDR3 spans 14 residues. Between the trimmed V and J ends, which lost 0 bases and 5 bases, there was a span of 10 bases. The CDR3 loop is CASSQEEGYYGYTF. The CDR3 DNA sequence: TGCGCCAGCAGCCAAGAAGAGGGCTATTATGGCTACACCTTC.

The chain recombines TRBV10-3 with TRBJ1-1, with D maybe TRBD1 (6 bases). This CDR3 has 14 residues. Germline loops: CDR1 ENHRY, CDR2 SYGVKD. Trimming removed 5 bases from V and 5 bases from J, with 15 bases in between. CDR3 region: CAISSSTGRTEAFF. CDR3 bases: TGTGCCATCAGTTCCTCCACAGGGAGAACTGAAGCTTTCTTT.

This clonotype was recorded only once. CDR3 region: CASSLGAGRAEAFF. The CDR3 DNA reads TGCGCCAGCAGCTTGGGTGCGGGTAGGGCTGAAGCTTTCTTT. The chain carries TRBV5-1 and TRBJ1-1; no clear D gene. The CDR3 spans 14 residues. Between the trimmed V and J ends, which lost 0 bases and 6 bases, there was a span of 12 bases. Germline CDR1 is SGHRS and CDR2 is YFSETQ. The variable domain in full, completed from reference TRBV5-1 and TRBJ1-1, reads KAGVTQTPRYLIKTRGQQVTLSCSPISGHRSVSWYQQTPGQGLQFLFEYFSETQRNKGNFPGRFSGRQFSNSRSEMNVSTLELGDSALYLCASSLGAGRAEAFFGQGTRLTVV.

This clonotype was counted between two and nine times. J is TRBJ2-2 and V is TRBV24-1; D is unclear. Looked up from germline, CDR1 is KGHDR and CDR2 is SFDVKD. Trimming took 1 base from V and 6 from J, leaving 2 bases between them. This CDR3 is built from 12 residues. The CDR3 DNA sequence: TGTGCCACCAGTGATTTTCCCGGGGAGCTGTTTTTT. Translation gives CATSDFPGELFF.

V and J are TRBV28 and TRBJ1-1; D ambiguous. Trimming stripped 5 bases from V and 3 bases from J, with 7 bases between. The germline gives CDR1 MDHEN, CDR2 SYDVKM. There are 12 residues in the CDR3. In nucleotides, the CDR3 is TGTGCCAGCAGTACACGATACACTGAAGCTTTCTTT. It codes for CASSTRYTEAFF.

This rearrangement joins TRBV20-1 to TRBJ2-5, with TRBD2 as a possible D gene (5 bases). The CDR3 is 13 amino acids. Germline CDR1 and CDR2: DFQATT and SNEGSKA (reference sequence). Trimming shortened V by 0 bases and J by 7 bases, and 12 bases separated the two germline ends. CDR3 sequence reads: CSARDSGKGTQYF. CDR3 DNA sequence: TGCAGTGCTAGAGATTCGGGGAAAGGGACCCAGTACTTC.

The chain links TRBV6-6 to TRBJ2-7; 10 positions agree with TRBD1. The tail of the sequence fits TRBJ2-1 better, so the J call may be wrong. The CDR3 loop spans 16 amino acids. The V gene's germline CDR1 is MNHNY and CDR2 SVGAGI (reference sequence). This CDR3 reads CASSRFTGTGAGEQFF. CDR3 in DNA: TGTGCCAGCAGTCGATTTACCGGGACAGGGGCGGGCGAGCAGTTCTTC.

The chain couples TRBV12-3 or TRBV12-4 to TRBJ2-3, with D perhaps TRBD1 or TRBD2 (5 bases each). The CDR3 contains 15 residues. Trimming took 5 bases from V and 0 from J, leaving 12 bases between them. Written as DNA, the CDR3 is TGTGCCAGCAGTCTCGACGGGGCTAGCACAGATACGCAGTATTTT. It specifies CASSLDGASTDTQYF.

The chain joins TRBV10-3 to TRBJ2-6, with TRBD1 matching over 10 bases. Germline V gene lookup returns CDR1 ENHRY and CDR2 SYGVKD. There are 18 residues in the CDR3. V dropped 5 bases and J dropped 2; count of bases not matched to a gene: 9. As DNA, the CDR3 is TGTGCCATCAGTAGGACAGGGGGGATCGTCACTGGGGCCAACGTCCTGACTTTC. Protein sequence: CAISRTGGIVTGANVLTF.